This TCR beta chain was recorded in a study of response to subunit inactivated influenza vaccine. TCRdb passed the RT-PCR reads through MiXCR, listing each CDR3 protein once. The sample has around 250,000 distinct CDR3 sequences, about 12% seen once; the top ten hold 7.8%. This clonotype has ten or more counts. Germline V CDR1 and CDR2: MNHNS, SASEGT. The V and J ends lost 7 bases and 4 bases, in that order; junction bases with no gene match: 10. The CDR3 has 15 residues. The sequence derives from a middle-aged man who received an inactivated influenza vaccine. The genes are TRBV6-1 and TRBJ1-5; the match to TRBD1 covers 7 bases. This sample comprised non-naive T cells sorted from PBMCs, obtained 14 to 15 days before vaccination. The CDR3 sequence is CASTEGQGVNQPQHF. The CDR3 DNA reads as TGTGCCAGCACCGAAGGGCAGGGGGTTAATCAGCCCCAGCATTTT.